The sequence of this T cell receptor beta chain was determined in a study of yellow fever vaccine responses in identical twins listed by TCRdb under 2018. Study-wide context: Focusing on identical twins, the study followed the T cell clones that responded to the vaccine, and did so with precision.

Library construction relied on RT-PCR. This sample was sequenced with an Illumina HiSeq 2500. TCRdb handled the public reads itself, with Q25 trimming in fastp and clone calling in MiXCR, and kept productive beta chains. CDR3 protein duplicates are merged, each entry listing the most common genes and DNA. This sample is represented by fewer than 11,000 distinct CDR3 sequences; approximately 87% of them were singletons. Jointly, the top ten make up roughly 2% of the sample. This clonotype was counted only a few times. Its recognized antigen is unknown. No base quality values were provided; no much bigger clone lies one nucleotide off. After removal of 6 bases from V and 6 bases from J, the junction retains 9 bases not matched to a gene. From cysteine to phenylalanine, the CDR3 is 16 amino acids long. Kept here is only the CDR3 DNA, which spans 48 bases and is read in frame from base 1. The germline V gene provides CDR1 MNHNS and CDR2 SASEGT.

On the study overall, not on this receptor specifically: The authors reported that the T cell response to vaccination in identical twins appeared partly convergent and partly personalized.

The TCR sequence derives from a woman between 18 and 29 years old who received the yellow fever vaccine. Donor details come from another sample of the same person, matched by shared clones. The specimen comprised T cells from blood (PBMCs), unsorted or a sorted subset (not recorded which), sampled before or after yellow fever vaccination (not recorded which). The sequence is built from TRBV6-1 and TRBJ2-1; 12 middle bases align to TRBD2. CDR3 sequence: CASSSTRLAGANEQFF. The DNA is TGTGCCAGCAGCTCCACCCGACTAGCGGGAGCCAATGAGCAGTTCTTC.